The rows below give T cell receptor beta chains drawn from one sample of a study of shared clonotypes between healthy human individuals. Libraries were prepared by immunoSEQ multiplex PCR; TCRdb keeps only in-frame clonotypes and omits some of them. Of a few million clones in the sample, approximately 92% were seen once. What was sequenced was naive CD8+ T cells from PBMCs. The receptors were gathered from a man aged 18 to 35 in good health. Some clones in this sample may be carry-over from other donors' samples. Both conserved end residues are part of each CDR3. Each record gives: clone size, J gene, V gene, D gene, CDR3 protein, CDR3 DNA. A D gene is named only where the DNA matches it firmly. Size is stated for part of the rows, as once, few or many counts, or as a class when the clone is expanded.

clone size: NA
J gene: TRBJ2-3
V gene: TRBV7-3
D gene: NA
CDR3 protein: CASSLSLADTQYF
CDR3 DNA: TGTGCCAGCAGCTTATCCCTGGCAGATACGCAGTATTTT

clone size: NA
J gene: TRBJ2-4
V gene: TRBV13
D gene: TRBD1
CDR3 protein: CASSGSGGAAKNIQYF
CDR3 DNA: TGTGCCAGCAGCGGCTCAGGGGGCGCGGCCAAAAACATTCAGTACTTC

clone size: NA
J gene: TRBJ2-2
V gene: TRBV7-9
D gene: NA
CDR3 protein: CASSFWNTGELFF
CDR3 DNA: TGTGCCAGCAGTTTCTGGAACACCGGGGAGCTGTTTTTT

clone size: NA
J gene: TRBJ1-5
V gene: TRBV6-5
D gene: NA
CDR3 protein: CASSYREGNQPQHF
CDR3 DNA: TGTGCCAGCAGTTATAGGGAGGGCAATCAGCCCCAGCATTTT

clone size: NA
J gene: TRBJ1-2
V gene: TRBV27
D gene: NA
CDR3 protein: CASCPLGTLYGYTF
CDR3 DNA: TGTGCCAGCTGCCCACTCGGGACACTTTATGGCTACACCTTC

clone size: few
J gene: TRBJ2-4
V gene: TRBV10-1
D gene: NA
CDR3 protein: CASSDTKDIQYF
CDR3 DNA: TGCGCCAGCAGTGACACCAAAGACATTCAGTACTTC

clone size: NA
J gene: TRBJ2-1
V gene: TRBV19
D gene: TRBD1
CDR3 protein: CASSIDSGTGMFHNEQFF
CDR3 DNA: TGTGCCAGTAGTATAGATTCCGGGACAGGGATGTTCCACAATGAGCAGTTCTTC

clone size: once
J gene: TRBJ2-1
V gene: TRBV7-3
D gene: TRBD2
CDR3 protein: CASSQLIAGGPYNEQFF
CDR3 DNA: TGTGCCAGCAGCCAACTAATAGCGGGAGGGCCGTACAATGAGCAGTTCTTC

clone size: NA
J gene: TRBJ2-3
V gene: TRBV19
D gene: NA
CDR3 protein: CASSIGQGGTDTQYF
CDR3 DNA: TGTGCCAGTAGTATAGGGCAGGGTGGGACAGATACGCAGTATTTT

clone size: NA
J gene: TRBJ1-1
V gene: TRBV25-1
D gene: NA
CDR3 protein: CASSPWTETNTEAFF
CDR3 DNA: TGTGCCAGCAGTCCGTGGACGGAGACGAACACTGAAGCTTTCTTT